This T cell receptor beta chain was sequenced in a study of Graves' ophthalmopathy and Graves' hyperthyroidism. Study-wide points: Blood also held most thyroid clonotypes expanded above 0.001 frequency. Its predictions of ophthalmopathy progression gave the model roughly 71% sensitivity and roughly 76% specificity.

CDR1 and CDR2 from the germline V gene are SGHRS and YFSETQ. There are 15 residues in the CDR3. Trimming pared 0 bases from V and 3 bases from J, leaving 12 bases between. The sequenced template was RNA, covering the TCR beta CDR3 region. After a first-round RT-PCR with HTBI primers, a second-round multiplex PCR was run. TCRdb recomputed calls from the multiplex PCR reads with MiXCR, one row per CDR3 protein. The sample comprises hundreds of thousands of distinct CDR3 sequences, 22% of which are singletons, and around 6.9% rests with the top ten. This clonotype was seen many times. Antigen: not known. This receptor was taken from a woman aged 18-29 years with stable Graves' hyperthyroidism. Some clones in this sample may be carry-over from other donors' samples. V gene TRBV5-1 combines with J gene TRBJ1-1, with unresolved D. Sequencing was done on a sample of peripheral blood. The CDR3, as DNA: TGCGCCAGCAGCTTGGCCGGGTTCAGAGACACTGAAGCTTTCTTT. This sequence encodes CASSLAGFRDTEAFF.